This T cell receptor beta chain was profiled in a study of cytomegalovirus exposure and HLA in healthy donors. Background on the study: Some 85 million unique TCRs from HLA-typed donors were held in an early data release. Regarding the study as a whole: With high specificity and sensitivity, the classifier reportedly diagnosed cytomegalovirus status.

60 Vbeta and 13 Jbeta primers were used in PCR. The method was immunoSEQ multiplex PCR; TCRdb's version includes in-frame clones alone and lacks a portion of them. Altogether approximately 100,000 clones are present, 65% to 80% being singletons, with the ten largest covering roughly 17%. Germline CDR1 reads MNHNS; CDR2 reads SASEGT. The CDR3 is made up of 15 amino acids. This clone was detected only once. What it binds is unknown. The specimen sequenced was PBMCs. The sequence was obtained from a man aged 55 to 70 in good health and CMV-seropositive. V is TRBV6-1 and J is TRBJ2-5; the match to TRBD1 covers 9 bases. Near its end, the DNA agrees better with TRBJ2-7, so the J call may be wrong. CDR3 sequence: CASNPGQGPAYEQYF. CDR3 DNA sequence: TGTGCCAGCAACCCCGGACAGGGGCCGGCGTACGAGCAGTACTTC.